Here is one TCR beta chain with its context. No antigen is known for it. The data were taken from a study of T cells after yellow fever vaccination. Study-wide results and caveats: The secondary response was weaker but peaked faster, day 5 versus 15. Of the clonotypes, a small share occurred in both CD4 and CD8 compartments. Post-booster reappearance was seen for most primary-vaccination clones (about 95% CD4, about 90% CD8).

It was through 5'RACE template switching that TCR cDNA was made, with a universal primer site and UMIs added. TCRdb fed the 5' RACE reads into MiXCR, producing one record per CDR3 protein. The table has over 300,000 distinct CDR3 sequences, 4.1% seen once; the top ten hold around 23%. The CDR3 runs to 14 residues. Trimming took 5 bases from V and 7 from J; bases not matched to a gene: 7. Germline V lookup: CDR1 MNHNS, CDR2 SASEGT. This clonotype originated in a man aged 18 to 30 who received the YFV17D yellow fever vaccine. The chain links TRBV6-1 to TRBJ2-7; 11 bases line up with TRBD2. Here the sequenced sample was PBMCs, taken 5 days after the yellow fever booster vaccination. Here the CDR3 reads CASSSGTSGREQYF. Here the CDR3 DNA reads TGTGCCAGCAGTTCCGGGACTAGCGGTCGAGAGCAGTACTTC.